One sample yielded the 23 T cell receptor beta chains listed below, sequenced in a study of identical twins. One entry per CDR3 protein, called by TCRdb with MiXCR from the 5' RACE reads. The table has 450,000 to 500,000 distinct CDR3 sequences, 14% seen once. In addition, the sample was reused for a study of yellow fever vaccine responses in identical twins.

The sequencing sample was made of CD4+ T cells sorted from blood. These receptor sequences come from a woman aged 18-29 years in good health.

This clonotype was counted only a few times. The chain employs TRBV6-1 and TRBJ1-2, with 7 bases identical to TRBD1. The CDR3 contains 13 residues. V lost 10 bases to trimming and J lost 3 bases; unmatched junction nucleotides: 8. Germline V lookup: CDR1 MNHNS, CDR2 SASEGT. CDR3 in amino acids: CATAGGTDYGYTF. DNA for the CDR3: TGTGCCACGGCGGGTGGGACAGACTATGGCTACACCTTC.

The sample holds a few counts of this clonotype. The chain combines TRBV27 with TRBJ2-1, with D unresolved. V gave up 6 bases and J gave up 0 bases, with 6 bases separating them. Germline-derived CDR1 and CDR2 are MNHEY and SMNVEV (reference sequence). This CDR3 is 13 amino acids long. The CDR3 nucleotides read TGTGCCAGCAGATTGAGCTCCTACAATGAGCAGTTCTTC. It encodes CASRLSSYNEQFF.

The chain is built from TRBV7-3 and TRBJ1-6, with D perhaps TRBD1 (6 bases). This CDR3 region has 14 residues. Per the germline V gene, CDR1 is SGHTA and CDR2 is FQGTGA. V was pared by 1 base and J by 9 bases, with 10 bases between. CDR3 sequence: CASSLIQGLSPLHF. As DNA, the CDR3 is TGTGCCAGCAGCTTAATACAGGGTCTTTCACCCCTCCACTTT.

This rearrangement joins TRBV15 to TRBJ1-4; no definite D call. The V and J ends lost 0 bases and 11 bases respectively, with 13 bases between them. There are 14 residues in the CDR3. From germline, CDR1 is LNHNV and CDR2 YYDKDF (reference sequence). CDR3 coding DNA: TGTGCCACCAGCAGAGATAAGGTAGACGCGAAACTGTTTTTT. Its translation: CATSRDKVDAKLFF. The full variable domain, rest sourced from reference TRBV15 and TRBJ1-4, is DAMVIQNPRYQVTQFGKPVTLSCSQTLNHNVMYWYQQKSSQAPKLLFHYYDKDFNNEADTPDNFQSRRPNTSFCFLDIRSPGLGDTAMYLCATSRDKVDAKLFFGSGTQLSVL.

This clonotype was observed a handful of times. The chain joins TRBV28 to TRBJ2-4; perhaps TRBD1 as D (6 bases). V lost 3 bases and J 3 bases, leaving 12 bases between the germline ends. Germline CDR1 and CDR2: MDHEN and SYDVKM. This CDR3 is built from 15 residues. DNA for the CDR3: TGTGCCAGCAGTTTTCCCCAGGGGAACAAAAACATTCAGTACTTC. Translated, it gives CASSFPQGNKNIQYF.

A few counts support this clonotype. The chain joins TRBV19 to TRBJ2-1; D is uncertain. Germline V lookup: CDR1 LNHDA, CDR2 SQIVND (reference sequence). This CDR3 has 15 amino acids. V was shortened by 3 bases and J by 1 base, with 10 bases between the two germline ends. The CDR3 here is CASSMAAGSYNEQFF. The DNA for the CDR3 is TGTGCCAGTAGTATGGCCGCCGGGTCCTACAATGAGCAGTTCTTC.

This clonotype appeared many times. This rearrangement joins TRBV29-1 to TRBJ1-1; no clear D. Germline V gene sequence: CDR1 SQVTM, CDR2 ANQGSEA. V lost 3 bases and J lost 6, with 29 bases in between. This CDR3 contains 18 residues. The CDR3 loop is CSVDSVLRSGAFSPEAFF. The CDR3 DNA reads as TGCAGCGTTGATTCAGTCCTTCGGAGCGGCGCGTTTAGTCCTGAAGCTTTCTTT.

This clonotype was detected only a few times. This chain links TRBV27 with TRBJ1-6; TRBD1 might be the D (6 bases). There are 15 residues in the CDR3. Trimming took off 5 bases at V and 2 bases at J, with 10 bases between the two ends. Germline V gene data show CDR1 as MNHEY and CDR2 as SMNVEV (reference sequence). The CDR3 here is CASSLSGAYNSPLHF. The CDR3 DNA reads as TGTGCCAGCAGTCTGTCAGGGGCCTATAATTCACCCCTCCACTTT.

The chain has TRBV29-1 and TRBJ2-5; D remains ambiguous. Looked up from germline, CDR1 is SQVTM and CDR2 is ANQGSEA. The CDR3 loop spans 13 amino acids. V was pared by 7 bases and J by 0 bases, with 12 bases between. The CDR3 reads CSAFMTYQETQYF. The CDR3 nucleotides are TGCAGCGCCTTCATGACATACCAAGAGACCCAGTACTTC.

This chain joins TRBV6-1 and TRBJ2-1; a possible D gene is TRBD2 (6 bases). This CDR3 region has 17 residues. The V end lost 6 bases, the J end lost 5 bases, and 23 bases lay between the germline ends. CDR1 MNHNS and CDR2 SASEGT come from the germline V gene. The CDR3, as DNA: TGTGCCAGCAGAACTTACGTCGGGCTAGCGATAAACAATGAGCAGTTCTTC. It codes for CASRTYVGLAINNEQFF.

The table lists this clonotype with many counts. The chain employs TRBV4-3 and TRBJ2-2; D gene unclear. This CDR3 region has 13 residues. The ends were cut back, 1 base at V and 5 bases at J, with 5 bases in the middle. Germline lookup yields CDR1 LGHNA and CDR2 YSLEER. The CDR3 region has the DNA TGCGCCAGCAGCCAAGGATTTACCGGGGAGCTGTTTTTT. It encodes CASSQGFTGELFF.

This clonotype was recorded a few times. The V call is TRBV29-1, the J call TRBJ2-7; 9 bases align to TRBD2. The germline V gene has CDR1 SQVTM and CDR2 ANQGSEA. V trimming: 4 bases; J trimming: 6 bases; junction bases outside the gene matches: 10. The CDR3 contains 14 residues. The CDR3 sequence is CSVVVREGLLEQYF. DNA for the CDR3: TGCAGCGTTGTAGTGCGGGAGGGCCTTCTCGAGCAGTACTTC.

The chain carries TRBV12-3 or TRBV12-4 and TRBJ1-2; the D gene is possibly TRBD1 (5 bases). This CDR3 is built from 15 residues. Between the trimmed V and J ends, which lost 2 bases and 2 bases, there was a span of 12 bases. The CDR3 DNA is TGTGCCAGCAGTTTAAGTCCAGGGTCAAACTATGGCTACACCTTC. Amino acids: CASSLSPGSNYGYTF.

V gene TRBV20-1 combines with J gene TRBJ1-6; D possibly corresponds to TRBD1 (6 bases). V was cut by 2 bases and J by 7 bases, with 15 bases left in between. CDR3 length: 15 amino acids. In germline, CDR1 is DFQATT, CDR2 SNEGSKA (reference sequence). The CDR3 is CSARLDQGRNSPLHF. In DNA form, the CDR3 reads TGCAGTGCTAGACTTGACCAGGGGCGAAATTCACCCCTCCACTTT.

This clonotype was recorded many times. This rearrangement joins TRBV12-3 or TRBV12-4 to TRBJ1-1; possible D gene TRBD1, 5 bases. The CDR3 totals 15 residues. V shed 5 bases and J shed 0 bases, with 13 bases lying between them. The CDR3 sequence is CASSPGGRLNTEAFF. The CDR3 coding sequence is TGTGCCAGCAGTCCGGGGGGACGGCTGAACACTGAAGCTTTCTTT.

This clonotype was seen a few times. The genes are TRBV20-1 and TRBJ2-5; possibly TRBD1 or TRBD2 for D (5 bases each). The CDR3 length is 14 residues. Germline-derived CDR1 and CDR2 are DFQATT and SNEGSKA (reference sequence). Trimming took off 4 bases at V and 1 base at J, with 13 bases between the two ends. CDR3 sequence (DNA): TGCAGTGCTATGCTCCGGGACGCCCAAGAGACCCAGTACTTC. This codes for CSAMLRDAQETQYF.

This clonotype was found a few times. V gene TRBV29-1 combines with J gene TRBJ2-3, with 9 bases matching TRBD2. CDR1 is SQVTM, CDR2 ANQGSEA, per germline. The CDR3 has 15 amino acids. Losses at the gene ends were 3 bases for V and 3 bases for J; bases not matched to a gene: 7. The chain's CDR3 is CSVDFGTSTTDTQYF. Written as DNA, the CDR3 is TGCAGCGTTGATTTTGGGACTAGCACTACAGATACGCAGTATTTT.

Only a few counts were recorded for this clonotype. V and J are TRBV10-3 and TRBJ2-3; D could derive from TRBD1 or TRBD2 (5 bases each). CDR3 length: 17 residues. From germline, CDR1 is ENHRY and CDR2 SYGVKD. Trimming removed 3 bases from V and 5 bases from J, with 21 bases in between. This chain's CDR3 is CAISDPRGPPFRDTQYF. The CDR3 nucleotides are TGTGCCATCAGTGACCCCCGGGGCCCCCCTTTCAGAGATACGCAGTATTTT.

This clonotype was counted only a few times. The chain is built from TRBV7-9 and TRBJ1-4; D unclear. Judging by the DNA end, TRBJ2-2 fits better; the J call may be wrong. The CDR3 totals 11 residues. Germline V gene data show CDR1 as SEHNR and CDR2 as FQNEAQ (reference sequence). CDR3 DNA: TGTGCCAGCAGCTTAAAGAGGGAGCTGTTTTTT. Translation: CASSLKRELFF.

This clonotype was counted only a few times. The rearrangement links TRBV28 to TRBJ2-1; D remains unclear. CDR3 length: 13 amino acids. V lost 5 bases and J 7 bases, leaving 12 bases between the germline ends. Germline-derived CDR1 and CDR2 are MDHEN and SYDVKM. In DNA form, the CDR3 reads TGTGCCAGCAGTCTACTTCTGGGGAATGAGCAGTTCTTC. Protein sequence: CASSLLLGNEQFF.

This chain joins TRBV30 and TRBJ2-1, with TRBD2 matching over 9 bases. The CDR3 is 13 amino acids. Germline V gene lookup returns CDR1 GTSNPN and CDR2 SVGIG (reference sequence). The trim removed 3 bases at V and 6 bases at J, leaving 3 bases unmatched. The CDR3 region is CAWRGLATNEQFF. Written as DNA, the CDR3 is TGTGCCTGGAGGGGACTAGCTACCAATGAGCAGTTCTTC.

On this clonotype itself: The germline gene is not matched at one end of the junction; a read error may be the cause. The chain uses TRBV6-5 and TRBJ2-3; D uncertain. Per the germline V gene, CDR1 is MNHEY and CDR2 is SVGAGI. CDR3 length: 15 residues. The CDR3 reads CASSDSMGNTDTQYF. The CDR3, as DNA: TGTGCCAGCAGTGACTCAATGGGTAACACAGATACGCAGTATTTT.

This clonotype was observed at least ten times. CDR3 region: CASSAHGLAGRSYEQYF. Written as DNA, the CDR3 is TGTGCCAGCAGCGCACACGGACTAGCGGGTCGCTCCTACGAGCAGTACTTC. V usage is TRBV9 and J usage is TRBJ2-7, with TRBD2 matching 11 bases. In germline, CDR1 is SGDLS, CDR2 YYNGEE. Unmatched junction bases numbered 8, after V lost 3 bases and J lost 0 bases. This CDR3 comprises 17 residues.